What follows is one T cell receptor (beta chain) and its context. Its antigen remains unknown. The V gene lost 7 bases and the J gene lost 4 bases, with 13 bases spanning the gap. CDR1 and CDR2 from the germline V gene are MDHEN and SYDVKM. This CDR3 has 13 residues. The source of the sample is a study of cytomegalovirus exposure and HLA in healthy donors. Findings and caveats of the study: The authors judged a highly shared variant cluster likely a sequencing artifact.

PCR primers comprised 60 Vbeta and 13 Jbeta primers. The method was immunoSEQ multiplex PCR; TCRdb's version includes in-frame clones alone and lacks a portion of them. The data contain more than 150,000 clones, 76% of them singletons. The chain uses TRBV28 and TRBJ1-1; no clear D. This TCR was sampled from a man between 18 and 35 years old in good health and CMV-seronegative. Sequencing used PBMCs. CDR3 protein: CASTELRVTEAFF. DNA of the CDR3: TGTGCCAGCACCGAGCTGAGAGTCACTGAAGCTTTCTTT.